This is a list of T cell receptor beta chains from one sample in a study of cytomegalovirus exposure and HLA in healthy donors. The table came from immunoSEQ multiplex PCR; TCRdb's copy has only in-frame clones and leaves some out. Among around 200,000 clones listed, around 80% were seen once. Sequencing was performed on PBMCs. The receptors were sampled from a woman under 40 in good health and CMV-seronegative. Each CDR3 is given with its conserved first and last residue. D genes are given only for firm matches. Expanded clones are given a class, and other clones once, few, many or no size at all.

>.|TRBV6-5|.|TRBJ1-4
TGTGCCAGCAGTCCAGACAGGTCCCCTAATGAAAAACTGTTTTTT
CASSPDRSPNEKLFF
>.|TRBV6-5|.|TRBJ2-7
TGTGCCAGCAGTTCCCCGGGGACCTACGAGCAGTACTTC
CASSSPGTYEQYF
>.|TRBV2|once|TRBJ2-5
TGTGCCAGCAGAGGAAGGCGGGGCCAAGAGACCCAGTACTTC
CASRGRRGQETQYF
>TRBD1|TRBV6-5|.|TRBJ1-2
TGTGCCAGCAGGAGGGACAGGGCTGATGGCTACACCTTC
CASRRDRADGYTF
>TRBD1|TRBV28|once|TRBJ1-6
TGTGCCAGCAGTCCTTCAGGGGGCTTCTATAATTCACCCCTCCACTTT
CASSPSGGFYNSPLHF
>.|TRBV9|.|TRBJ1-1
TGTGCCAGCAGCGTAGCCGTTGACACTGAAGCTTTCTTT
CASSVAVDTEAFF
>.|TRBV9|few|TRBJ2-7
TGTGCCAGCAGCCCGAGCTGGGACAACTCCTACGAGCAGTACTTC
CASSPSWDNSYEQYF
>.|TRBV5-4|once|TRBJ2-7
TGTGCCAGCAGCTCTATGGTCGAGCAGTACTTC
CASSSMVEQYF
>.|TRBV9|.|TRBJ2-1
TGTGCCAGCAGCCCCGGACTTAACAAGCAGTTCTTC
CASSPGLNKQFF
>TRBD2|TRBV27|once|TRBJ2-7
TGTGCCAGCAAAACCTCCGGGACTAGCGCCTTCTACGAGCAGTACTTC
CASKTSGTSAFYEQYF
>.|TRBV27|.|TRBJ2-7
TGTGCCAGCAGTTTGGGGCCCCTCTACGAGCAGTACTTC
CASSLGPLYEQYF
>.|TRBV5-6|.|TRBJ2-7
TGTGCCAGCAGCTTACTGTTAACGGGGACCTACGAGCAGTACTTC
CASSLLLTGTYEQYF
>.|TRBV30|.|TRBJ2-1
TGTGCCTGCCATCCAACCGCAGGGAGGAATGAGCAGTTCTTC
CACHPTAGRNEQFF
>.|TRBV30|.|TRBJ2-7
TGTGCCTGGAGGTATGGACAGAGCTACGAGCAGTACTTC
CAWRYGQSYEQYF
>.|TRBV5-4|.|TRBJ2-1
TGTGCCAGCAGCTTGGATGGCGGGGCGGGTGGGGAGCAGTTCTTC
CASSLDGGAGGEQFF
>TRBD1|TRBV30|once|TRBJ2-4
TGTGCCTGGAGTGCTTACAGGGGCCTAGCCAAAAACATTCAGTACTTC
CAWSAYRGLAKNIQYF
>TRBD1|TRBV28|.|TRBJ1-2
TGTGCCAGCAGTTTTTTGGACAGGGATAATGGCTACACCTTC
CASSFLDRDNGYTF
>.|TRBV28|.|TRBJ2-2
TGTGCCAGCAGACAAGATCCCACCGGGGAGCTGTTTTTT
CASRQDPTGELFF
>.|TRBV10-3|.|TRBJ1-3
TGTGCCATCAGTGAGTCTACACGGACAAACCGAAACACCATATATTTT
CAISESTRTNRNTIYF
>TRBD1|TRBV15|.|TRBJ1-6
TGTGCCACCAGGAGGGACAGAAATAATTCACCCCTCCACTTT
CATRRDRNNSPLHF
>TRBD1|TRBV11-3|.|TRBJ2-5
TGTGCCAGCAGCCCCGGGACAGGACAAGAGACCCAGTACTTC
CASSPGTGQETQYF
>TRBD1|TRBV6-1|.|TRBJ2-1
TGTGCCAGCACCTTCGACAGGGTAACCTACAATGAGCAGTTCTTC
CASTFDRVTYNEQFF
>TRBD2|TRBV7-3|.|TRBJ2-1
TGTGCCAGCAGCTTCAGCGGGGGGCCACCCAACGAGCAGTTCTTC
CASSFSGGPPNEQFF
>.|TRBV29-1|.|TRBJ2-7
TGCAGCGTTGAAGAACAGCTCGAGCAGTACTTC
CSVEEQLEQYF
>.|TRBV28|.|TRBJ1-6
TGTGCCAGCAGTCCCCCAAATTCACCCCTCCACTTT
CASSPPNSPLHF
>TRBD1|TRBV18|.|TRBJ1-2
TGTGCCAGCTCACCCCGGACAGGGAAAGGCTACACCTTC
CASSPRTGKGYTF